Detailed here is one TCR beta chain. Its antigen is unknown. There are no base qualities to consult, and no much larger clone falls within one base. The CDR3 measures 20 amino acids from cysteine to phenylalanine. Only CDR3 DNA remains: 60 bases, in frame from the first base. According to the germline V gene, CDR1 reads SNHLY and CDR2 reads FYNNEI. The junction shows trimming of 1 base on V and 1 base on J, plus 23 bases between the germline ends. TCR CDR3 regions were amplified from genomic DNA by multiplex PCR using the deep immunoSEQ assay. Genomic DNA extracted from each cell subset was distributed evenly over all wells of several immunoSEQ 96-well plates, and each plate served as one replicate. For sorted subsets, about 200 ng genomic DNA, equal to tens of thousands of T cell genomes, was loaded into each replicate PCR. Purified libraries were measured with a Qubit 3.0 fluorometer, size-checked on a Bioanalyzer 2100, and measured again with the KAPA Library Quantification kit. Each immunoSEQ 96-well plate was sequenced on its own single-read 150-cycle Illumina NextSeq 550 flow cell. On the authors' methods: Because the immunoSEQ output included only junctional sequences and no quality scores, the filtering could not be the same as the filtering used for full-length reads. Sequences were annotated with PyIR, a Python wrapper for IgBLAST v1.9, and V/J genes and CDR3 were assigned using IMGT germline references. Reads were filtered out if the reads had weak V/J assignments (E-value above 1e-6), no CDR3, stop codons, out-of-frame junctions, or ambiguous translated residues. V3J clonotypes were defined as sequences sharing the same inferred V gene, J gene, and CDR3 amino acid sequence. The percentage overlap between two repertoires was calculated by dividing the number of shared unique clonotypes by the size of the smaller repertoire. Three approaches were used to assess repertoire richness: RTK rarefaction, the Chao1 estimator, and Recon v2.1 estimates of unobserved clonotypes. Generation probabilities were computed with OLGA for all TCRbeta clonotypes obtained by the gDNA method from a few donors. This immuneACCESS table, as held by TCRdb, lists in-frame sequences with V and J called but not all clones. Of the missing ones, under half trace to an unresolved V gene in checked studies; the others have no known cause. That table supplies the V and J calls and clone size; D and trimming were determined from the DNA. The sample table holds about 710,000 clones, of which roughly two thirds were seen once. The leading ten clones occupy 1.8% of the sample.

This specimen comes from a study of shared clonotypes between healthy human individuals (dated by TCRdb to 2020 to 2022). Regarding the research as a whole: The cohort comprised a couple of women and three men aged 18 to 49 years. For each donor, CD4 naive and CD4 memory were each run on three plates, CD8 naive on two plates, and CD8 memory on one plate. The study deeply sequenced blood TCR repertoires of five healthy adults to estimate repertoire size and the extent of clonotype sharing between individuals. To increase sequencing depth and limit assay-specific biases, TCR repertoire library preparation and sequencing were carried out by different laboratories using diverse techniques. Per donor, leukapheresis produced somewhere between about 0.94 and 10 billion PBMCs.

Donors were healthy HIV-negative adults with no recently reported acute infections or vaccinations. Every donor was a Caucasian adult residing in Nashville, Tennessee, USA. CD4+ T cells were enriched through magnetic negative selection, after which naive cells were positively selected on CD45RA and the remaining negative fraction served as the memory subset. Blood was collected by leukapheresis, and PBMCs were isolated by Ficoll-Histopaque density gradient centrifugation and then cryopreserved in liquid nitrogen vapor phase. Analytical flow cytometry was used to check the purity and quantity of every magnetically sorted T cell population. Genomic DNA was isolated from each sorted fraction and quantified by UV absorbance on a Nanodrop 2000c. Study-wide conclusions, independent of this receptor: Higher generation probabilities were observed for clonotypes shared by all four sorted-subset donors than for non-shared clonotypes. Estimated clonotype richness was generally larger for naive than for memory subsets. Only blood was sampled, and tissue TCR repertoires likely differ from those in blood. Pairwise subsampling led to the expectation that sequencing depth would affect the degree of clonotype sharing among donors. Even with the large sequencing depth, rarefaction of the sorted-subset datasets indicated that sequencing was incomplete. When a few donors were compared, the shared fraction of clonotypes was about 5.5% for naive CD4, approximately 3.5% for naive CD8, about 2.5% for memory CD4, and around 0.4% for memory CD8. Because the study included a small number of donors, the genetic and exposure-history diversity represented was limited.

The sequence is built from TRBV2 and TRBJ1-5; the D segment cannot be called with confidence. Sample: memory CD4+ T cells sorted from blood. What the cell subset or site label conveys for this sample: CD45RA-negative fraction. This clonotype originated in a woman aged 25 to 45 in good health. CDR3 reads: CASSEGREGGVRWSNQPQHF. The bases are TGTGCCAGCAGTGAAGGAAGAGAAGGAGGAGTGAGATGGAGCAATCAGCCCCAGCATTTT.